This T cell receptor beta chain was sequenced during a study of blood T cell repertoires in COVID-19. About the study: Sites across the United States, Italy and Spain contributed samples from acute and convalescent COVID-19. PBMCs, B-cell-depleted T cells, or T cells were the source of the cDNA or gDNA that made up the material.

Clones were sequenced by immunoSEQ multiplex PCR, and TCRdb holds only the in-frame ones, with some missing. The repertoire has approximately 81,000 clones, roughly 86% of them found once; the top ten carry 7.4%. The CDR3 contains 16 residues. The V and J ends lost 4 bases and 3 bases respectively, with 18 bases between them. The germline gives CDR1 MNHEY, CDR2 SVGEGT. This TCR was sampled from a human donor in a cohort sampled during active COVID-19. The V call is TRBV6-2 or TRBV6-3, the J call TRBJ1-1, with D possibly being TRBD1 (6 bases). Material: peripheral blood. CDR3 coding DNA: TGTGCCAGCAGTTTTGCGACTCCCAGGGGAGACACTGAAGCTTTCTTT. Translation: CASSFATPRGDTEAFF.